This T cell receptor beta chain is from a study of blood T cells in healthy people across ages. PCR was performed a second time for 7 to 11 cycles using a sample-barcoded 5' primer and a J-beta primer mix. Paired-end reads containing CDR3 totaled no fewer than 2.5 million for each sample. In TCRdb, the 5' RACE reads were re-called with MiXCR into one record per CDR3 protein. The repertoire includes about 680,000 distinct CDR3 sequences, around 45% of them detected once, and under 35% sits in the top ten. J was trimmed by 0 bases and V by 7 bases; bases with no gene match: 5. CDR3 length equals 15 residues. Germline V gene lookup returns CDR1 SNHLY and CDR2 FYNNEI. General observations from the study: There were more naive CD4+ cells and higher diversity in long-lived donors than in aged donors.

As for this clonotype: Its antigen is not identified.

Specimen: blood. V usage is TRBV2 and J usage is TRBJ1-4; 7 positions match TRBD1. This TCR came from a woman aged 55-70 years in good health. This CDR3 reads CASMTGTTTNEKLFF. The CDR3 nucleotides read TGTGCCAGCATGACAGGGACTACAACTAATGAAAAACTGTTTTTT. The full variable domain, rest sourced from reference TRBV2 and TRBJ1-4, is EPEVTQTPSHQVTQMGQEVILRCVPISNHLYFYWYRQILGQKVEFLVSFYNNEISEKSEIFDDQFSVERPDGSNFTLKIRSTKLEDSAMYFCASMTGTTTNEKLFFGSGTQLSVL.